This entry is about one T cell receptor beta chain. The data belong to a study of neurological immune-mediated disorders. As for time point: longitudinal time-point 1 (baseline). The unsorted libraries had their origin in 2 million PBMCs stored at -80 C. Template-switch 5'RACE cDNA synthesis added a 10-nucleotide unique molecular identifier. TCRdb independently ran MiXCR on the 5' RACE reads; one entry per CDR3 protein. The sample carries tens of thousands of distinct CDR3 sequences, more than 8.5% recorded once. The trim removed 3 bases at V and 3 bases at J, leaving 4 bases unmatched. The CDR3 is 15 amino acids. CDR1 is SEHNR, CDR2 FQNEAQ, per germline (reference sequence).

The rearrangement uses TRBV7-9 and TRBJ2-7, with 11 bases matching TRBD1. This receptor was taken from a man between 25 and 39 years old in good health. The sequencing input was PBMCs. In nucleotides, the CDR3 is TGTGCCAGCAGCTTTACCGGGACAGGGGGCTACGAGCAGTACTTC. Translated: CASSFTGTGGYEQYF.